The T cell receptor beta chain described here comes from a study of CD8 T cells in ankylosing spondylitis. Note on this clonotype: Antigen specificity is unknown.

Study outcomes and limitations: A TCR beta motif of under ten highly homologous variants seemed to mark ankylosing spondylitis blood.

TCRdb re-called the 5' RACE reads with MiXCR, one entry per CDR3 protein. The top ten clones hold 0.85% to 1.3% of a sample with about 440,000 distinct CDR3 sequences, roughly a sixth of them seen once. The germline V gene encodes CDR1 MDHEN and CDR2 SYDVKM. Losses at the gene ends were 6 bases for V and 2 bases for J; bases not matched to a gene: 10. The CDR3 runs to 17 residues. The TCR originated in a male donor with ankylosing spondylitis. The sample comprised blood, either unsorted or a sorted T cell fraction (not recorded which). The J gene is TRBJ1-2, the V gene TRBV28; 12 bases align to TRBD1. CDR3 bases: TGTGCCAGCAGACAGGGACAGGGGGCGGCCAGAAACTATGGCTACACCTTC. It codes for CASRQGQGAARNYGYTF.